The 22 T cell receptor beta chains given below trace back to one sample, sequenced in a study of T cells after yellow fever vaccination. TCRdb analysed the 5' RACE reads with MiXCR anew, one entry per CDR3 protein. The sample carries a few hundred thousand distinct CDR3 sequences, roughly 5.2% recorded once. This material consisted of CD4+ T cells sorted from PBMCs, taken on the day of the yellow fever booster vaccination. These receptors all come from a man younger than 35 who received the YFV17D yellow fever vaccine.

In this sample, this clonotype turned up many times. V and J are TRBV7-8 and TRBJ2-3; TRBD1 or TRBD2 may be the D gene (6 bases each). From germline, CDR1 is SGHVS and CDR2 FQNEAQ. The CDR3 is made up of 14 amino acids. Trimming shortened V by 5 bases and J by 1 base, and 10 bases separated the two germline ends. The DNA for the CDR3 is TGTGCCAGCAGCCAGGGGAGGCGCACAGATACGCAGTATTTT. This encodes CASSQGRRTDTQYF.

This chain connects TRBV5-6 to TRBJ2-7; 8 bases map to TRBD1. This CDR3 region has 12 residues. Trimming at V came to 4 bases and at J to 8 bases, leaving 5 bases not matched to a gene. CDR1 SGHDT and CDR2 YYEEEE come from the germline V gene. Here the CDR3 DNA reads TGTGCCAGCAGCCGGACAGGGTCCAAGCAGTACTTC. The encoded protein is CASSRTGSKQYF.

This clonotype came up a few times. The chain is built from TRBV5-1 and TRBJ2-1; tentatively, D is TRBD1 (6 bases). This CDR3 is built from 14 residues. Deletions cut 7 bases from V and 0 bases from J, with 11 bases between. Per the germline V gene, CDR1 is SGHRS and CDR2 is YFSETQ. The CDR3 is CASGKGDSYNEQFF. The CDR3 nucleotides are TGCGCCAGCGGGAAGGGGGACTCCTACAATGAGCAGTTCTTC.

This clonotype was counted at least ten times. V and J are TRBV29-1 and TRBJ1-1; TRBD1 aligns across 9 bases. Per germline, CDR1 SQVTM and CDR2 ANQGSEA. The CDR3 is 15 amino acids. V dropped 1 base and J dropped 4; count of bases not matched to a gene: 7. The CDR3 DNA is TGCAGCGTTGAAGGGAAGACAGGGGGTCTCACTGAAGCTTTCTTT. Residues: CSVEGKTGGLTEAFF.

The sample holds many counts of this clonotype. The CDR3 here is CASSRRREPGELFF. The CDR3 DNA follows: TGCGCCAGCAGCCGACGCAGGGAGCCCGGGGAGCTGTTTTTT. The V and J genes are TRBV5-1 and TRBJ2-2, with D perhaps matching TRBD1 or TRBD2 (5 bases each). The CDR3 runs 14 residues. The germline CDR1 and CDR2 sequences are SGHRS and YFSETQ. Trimming removed 4 bases at V and 6 bases at J, with 13 bases between.

CDR3 in amino acids: CASSPWILEGDYGYTF. The CDR3 DNA reads as TGTGCCAGCAGTCCCTGGATACTTGAGGGGGACTATGGCTACACCTTC. The chain joins TRBV12-3 or TRBV12-4 to TRBJ1-2, with D maybe TRBD1 (6 bases). The CDR3 is 16 amino acids. The V end lost 5 bases, the J end lost 3 bases, and 19 bases lay between the germline ends.

This clonotype was counted at least ten times. The chain combines TRBV5-1 with TRBJ2-7; 7 nucleotides agree with TRBD1. Germline CDR1 reads SGHRS; CDR2 reads YFSETQ. V trimming: 7 bases; J trimming: 6 bases; junction bases outside the gene matches: 10. This CDR3 is 13 amino acids long. The CDR3 DNA sequence: TGCGCCAGCGGTTCGGGACAGCACTTCGAGCAGTACTTC. As protein: CASGSGQHFEQYF.

This clonotype appeared a few times. This chain uses TRBV14 with TRBJ1-2, with 7 bases matching TRBD1. Germline V CDR1 and CDR2: SGHDN, FVKESK. This CDR3 region has 13 residues. V gave up 1 base and J gave up 7 bases; unmatched junction bases: 3. CDR3 sequence reads: CASSQADRRGYTF. Written as DNA, the CDR3 is TGTGCCAGCAGCCAAGCGGACAGGCGTGGCTACACCTTC.

The chain has TRBV6-5 and TRBJ1-2; no reliable D call. This CDR3 comprises 13 residues. Germline V CDR1 and CDR2: MNHEY, SVGAGI. V was pared by 8 bases and J by 10 bases, with 20 bases between. CDR3 coding DNA: TGTGCCAGCTGTCAAGGCGGGCGGGAGAACTACACCTTC. This translates into CASCQGGRENYTF.

The table lists this clonotype with many counts. The chain joins TRBV9 to TRBJ2-1; D is perhaps TRBD1 (5 bases). The CDR3 is 15 residues long. Germline loops: CDR1 SGDLS, CDR2 YYNGEE. V lost 2 bases, J lost 5 bases, and 14 bases lay in between. CDR3 sequence: CASSVAGMVDNEQFF. CDR3 DNA: TGTGCCAGCAGCGTGGCAGGGATGGTGGACAATGAGCAGTTCTTC.

This clonotype showed up many times. This chain links TRBV20-1 with TRBJ2-5; TRBD1 aligns across 7 bases. The CDR3 is made up of 12 amino acids. Germline V gene data show CDR1 as DFQATT and CDR2 as SNEGSKA (reference sequence). V lost 6 bases to trimming and J lost 5 bases; unmatched junction nucleotides: 6. In DNA, the CDR3 is TGCAGTGCCCTGGGACAGATGGAGACCCAGTACTTC. It specifies CSALGQMETQYF.

This clonotype was observed a handful of times. The chain recombines TRBV5-1 with TRBJ2-4; D remains unclear. This CDR3 is built from 14 residues. V was shortened by 1 base and J by 0 bases, with 5 bases between the two germline ends. Germline loops: CDR1 SGHRS, CDR2 YFSETQ. The CDR3 loop reads CASSLTLAKNIQYF. As DNA, the CDR3 is TGCGCCAGCAGCTTGACCTTAGCCAAAAACATTCAGTACTTC.

This clonotype was picked up a small number of times. CDR3 nucleotides: TGTGCCACCAGCAGAGATCCGAACAGGCTAGCCAAAAACATTCAGTACTTC. This codes for CATSRDPNRLAKNIQYF. The V and J genes are TRBV15 and TRBJ2-4, with D possibly being TRBD1 (5 bases). V lost 0 bases, J lost 0 bases, and 12 bases lay in between. Germline lookup yields CDR1 LNHNV and CDR2 YYDKDF (reference sequence). CDR3 length: 17 residues.

The V gene is TRBV20-1, the J gene TRBJ2-5; D gene ambiguous. The V gene lost 6 bases and the J gene lost 7 bases, with 12 bases spanning the gap. CDR3 length: 11 amino acids. Germline V gene sequence: CDR1 DFQATT, CDR2 SNEGSKA (reference sequence). CDR3 protein: CSARSRGTQYF. DNA of the CDR3: TGCAGTGCGCGAAGCCGCGGGACCCAGTACTTC.

This clonotype was seen at least ten times. V gene TRBV7-8 combines with J gene TRBJ2-7; D not resolved. The CDR3 sequence is 13 residues long. Germline assignment: CDR1 SGHVS and CDR2 FQNEAQ. The V gene lost 1 base and the J gene lost 4 bases, with 8 bases spanning the gap. The CDR3 DNA follows: TGTGCCAGCAGCTTAGGTGAAATGTACGAGCAGTACTTC. This gives the protein CASSLGEMYEQYF. Filled out from reference TRBV7-8 and TRBJ2-7, the complete variable domain reads GAGVSQSPRYKVAKRGQDVALRCDPISGHVSLFWYQQALGQGPEFLTYFQNEAQLDKSGLPSDRFFAERPEGSVSTLKIQRTQQEDSAVYLCASSLGEMYEQYFGPGTRLTVT.

This clonotype was detected only a few times. This chain joins TRBV24-1 and TRBJ1-2; a possible D gene is TRBD1 (5 bases). The CDR3 extends over 12 amino acids. V dropped 4 bases and J dropped 8 bases, with 10 bases sitting between them. Per the germline V gene, CDR1 is KGHDR and CDR2 is SFDVKD. The CDR3 protein is CATSEAQGGYTF. The CDR3 nucleotides read TGTGCCACCAGTGAAGCCCAGGGAGGCTACACCTTC.

J is TRBJ2-5 and V is TRBV20-1; maybe TRBD1 (6 bases). V lost 5 bases and J 5 bases, leaving 18 bases between the germline ends. The CDR3 runs 14 residues. Germline-derived CDR1 and CDR2 are DFQATT and SNEGSKA (reference sequence). The CDR3 coding sequence is TGCAGTGCTCCCGTGGGGGCTCGGCGGGAGACCCAGTACTTC. Translation: CSAPVGARRETQYF.

This clonotype was seen repeatedly, ten times or more. This chain connects TRBV11-2 to TRBJ2-2; a weak D match, TRBD1 (6 bases). Trimming took off 1 base at V and 3 bases at J, with 12 bases between the two ends. Germline assignment: CDR1 SGHAT and CDR2 FQNNGV. The CDR3 loop spans 16 amino acids. The CDR3 loop is CASSLGRGYYTGELFF. DNA for the CDR3: TGTGCCAGCAGCTTAGGCAGGGGATACTACACCGGGGAGCTGTTTTTT.

The V gene is TRBV7-2, the J gene TRBJ1-5, with D tentatively TRBD1 (6 bases). The CDR3 sequence is 13 residues long. V shed 6 bases and J shed 3 bases, with 9 bases lying between them. Germline V gene lookup returns CDR1 SGHTA and CDR2 FQGNSA. The CDR3 nucleotides are TGTGCCAGCAGGGACAGCCTCAATCAGCCCCAGCATTTT. Its translation: CASRDSLNQPQHF.

This clonotype showed up many times. The chain has TRBV7-2 and TRBJ2-1; D is unclear. Germline V CDR1 and CDR2: SGHTA, FQGNSA. V was cut by 1 base and J by 4 bases, with 8 bases left in between. This CDR3 region has 14 residues. The CDR3 loop is CASSLVGWYNEQFF. The CDR3 nucleotides are TGTGCCAGCAGCTTAGTAGGGTGGTACAATGAGCAGTTCTTC.

This clonotype occurred many times. The chain recombines TRBV25-1 with TRBJ1-2, with TRBD1 identical over 7 bases. This CDR3 is 13 amino acids long. Germline V lookup: CDR1 MGHDK, CDR2 SYGVNS. V lost 7 bases and J lost 4; bases outside the gene matches: 6. The CDR3 region has the DNA TGTGCCAGCAAACAGGGGCAAAGCTATGGCTACACCTTC. Amino acid sequence: CASKQGQSYGYTF.

This chain links TRBV20-1 with TRBJ2-5, with D possibly being TRBD2 (6 bases). This CDR3 is built from 13 residues. V was trimmed by 0 bases and J by 2 bases, leaving 7 bases between them. CDR1 is DFQATT and CDR2 is SNEGSKA in the germline V gene (reference sequence). The CDR3 is CSARDGGQETQYF. As DNA, the CDR3 is TGCAGTGCTAGAGATGGGGGGCAAGAGACCCAGTACTTC.